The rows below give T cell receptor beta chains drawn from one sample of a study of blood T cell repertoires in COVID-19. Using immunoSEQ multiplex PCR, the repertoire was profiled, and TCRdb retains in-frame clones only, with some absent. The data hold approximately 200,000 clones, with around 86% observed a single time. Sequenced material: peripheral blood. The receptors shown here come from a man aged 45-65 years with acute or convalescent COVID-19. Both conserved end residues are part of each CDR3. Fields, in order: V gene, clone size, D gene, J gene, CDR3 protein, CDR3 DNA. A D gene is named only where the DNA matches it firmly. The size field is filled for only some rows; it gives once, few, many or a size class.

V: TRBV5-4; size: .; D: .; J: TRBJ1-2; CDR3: CASSSGTSPNYGYTF; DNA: TGTGCCAGCAGCTCCGGGACTTCCCCTAACTATGGCTACACCTTC
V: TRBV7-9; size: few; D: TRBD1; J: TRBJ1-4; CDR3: CASSLRSGGEKLFF; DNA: TGTGCCAGCAGCTTACGGTCAGGGGGAGAAAAACTGTTTTTT
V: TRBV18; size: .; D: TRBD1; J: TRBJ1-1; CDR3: CASSPPTGRNTEAFF; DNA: TGTGCCAGCTCACCGCCGACAGGGAGGAACACTGAAGCTTTCTTT
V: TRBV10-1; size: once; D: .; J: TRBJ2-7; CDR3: CASSESAGGSYEQYF; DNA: TGCGCCAGCAGTGAGTCCGCGGGCGGCTCCTACGAGCAGTACTTC
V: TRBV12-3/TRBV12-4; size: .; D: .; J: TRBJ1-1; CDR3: CASSLNAASAFF; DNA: TGTGCCAGCAGTTTAAATGCAGCGAGCGCTTTCTTT
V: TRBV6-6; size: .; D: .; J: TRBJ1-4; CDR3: CASSGGRDSEKLFF; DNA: TGTGCCAGCAGTGGGGGCAGGGATAGCGAAAAACTGTTTTTT
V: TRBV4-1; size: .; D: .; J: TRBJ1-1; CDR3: CASSQMMSDTEAFF; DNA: TGCGCCAGCAGCCAAATGATGAGTGACACTGAAGCTTTCTTT
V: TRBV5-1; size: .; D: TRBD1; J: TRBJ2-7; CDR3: CASSFRGTGGYEQYF; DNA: TGCGCCAGCAGCTTTAGGGGGACAGGGGGCTACGAGCAGTACTTC
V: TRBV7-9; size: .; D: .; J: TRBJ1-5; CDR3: CASSPGLGQPQHF; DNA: TGTGCCAGCAGCCCGGGACTTGGCCAGCCCCAGCATTTT
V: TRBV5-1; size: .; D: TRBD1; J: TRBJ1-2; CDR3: CASRETGGDGYTF; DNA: TGCGCCAGCAGGGAGACAGGGGGCGATGGCTACACCTTC
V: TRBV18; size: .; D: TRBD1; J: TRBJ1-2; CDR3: CASSPGTEGYTF; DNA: TGTGCCAGCTCACCAGGGACAGAGGGCTACACCTTC
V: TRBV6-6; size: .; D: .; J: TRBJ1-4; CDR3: CASSYVDGAGEKLFF; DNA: TGTGCCAGCAGTTACGTAGATGGGGCGGGAGAAAAACTGTTTTTT
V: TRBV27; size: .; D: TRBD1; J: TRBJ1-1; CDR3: CASSPTTGGAGAFF; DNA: TGTGCCAGCAGTCCAACTACAGGGGGAGCGGGTGCTTTCTTT
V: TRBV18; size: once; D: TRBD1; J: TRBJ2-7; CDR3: CASSPPGTGAYEQYF; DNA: TGTGCCAGCTCACCACCCGGGACAGGGGCCTACGAGCAGTACTTC
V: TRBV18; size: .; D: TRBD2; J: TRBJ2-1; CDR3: CASSPPGLAAYNEQFF; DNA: TGTGCCAGCTCACCACCGGGACTAGCGGCCTACAATGAGCAGTTCTTC
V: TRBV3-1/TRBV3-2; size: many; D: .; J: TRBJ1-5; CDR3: CASSQADAVRPQHF; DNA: TGTGCCAGCAGCCAGGCCGACGCGGTACGGCCCCAGCATTTT
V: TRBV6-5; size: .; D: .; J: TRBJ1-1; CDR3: CASSSRGGGKAFF; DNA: TGTGCCAGCAGCTCCCGGGGGGGAGGTAAGGCTTTCTTT
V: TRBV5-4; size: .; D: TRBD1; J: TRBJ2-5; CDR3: CASSLATGEETQYF; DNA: TGTGCCAGCAGCTTGGCGACAGGGGAAGAGACCCAGTACTTC
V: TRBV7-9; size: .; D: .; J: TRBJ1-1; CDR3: CASSSSGTLEAFF; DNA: TGTGCCAGCAGCTCCTCGGGGACTCTTGAAGCTTTCTTT
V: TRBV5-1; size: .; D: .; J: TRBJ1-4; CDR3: CASSYRVGREKLFF; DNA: TGCGCCAGCAGCTACAGGGTCGGGCGTGAAAAACTGTTTTTT
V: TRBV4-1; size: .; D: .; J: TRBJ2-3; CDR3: CASSQGPSTDTQYF; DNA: TGCGCCAGCAGCCAGGGGCCCAGCACAGATACGCAGTATTTT
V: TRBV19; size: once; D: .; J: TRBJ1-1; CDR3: CASWAGTFTEAFF; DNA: TGTGCCAGCTGGGCTGGCACCTTCACTGAAGCTTTCTTT
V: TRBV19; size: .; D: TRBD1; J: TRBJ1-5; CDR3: CASSPRTGGRNQPQHF; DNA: TGTGCCAGTAGTCCTCGGACAGGGGGCAGGAATCAGCCCCAGCATTTT
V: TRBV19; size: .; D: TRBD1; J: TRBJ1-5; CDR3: CASTQDRGNQPQHF; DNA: TGTGCCAGTACCCAAGACAGGGGCAATCAGCCCCAGCATTTT
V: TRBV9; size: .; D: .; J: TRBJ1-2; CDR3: CASSVDSSYGYTF; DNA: TGTGCCAGCAGCGTCGACAGTAGCTATGGCTACACCTTC
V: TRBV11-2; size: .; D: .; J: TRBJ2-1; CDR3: CASSPPASNEQFF; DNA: TGTGCCAGCAGCCCGCCAGCGAGCAATGAGCAGTTCTTC
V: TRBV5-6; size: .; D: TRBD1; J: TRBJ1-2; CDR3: CASSLVDRGLGYTF; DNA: TGTGCCAGCAGCCTGGTCGACAGGGGGCTTGGCTACACCTTC
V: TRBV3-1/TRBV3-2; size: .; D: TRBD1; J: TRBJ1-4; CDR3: CASSLRQGRSGEKLFF; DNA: TGTGCCAGCAGCCTCCGACAGGGGCGGTCGGGTGAAAAACTGTTTTTT
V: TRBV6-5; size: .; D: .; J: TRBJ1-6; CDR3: CASSPQGSNSPLHF; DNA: TGTGCCAGCAGCCCCCAGGGGTCTAATTCACCCCTCCACTTT
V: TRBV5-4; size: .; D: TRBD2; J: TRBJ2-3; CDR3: CASRPDGLAGGTDTQYF; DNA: TGTGCCAGCAGGCCGGACGGACTAGCGGGGGGCACAGATACGCAGTATTTT
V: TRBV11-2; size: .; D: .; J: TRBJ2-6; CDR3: CASSLDGQSSGANVLTF; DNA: TGTGCCAGCAGCTTAGATGGACAGAGCTCTGGGGCCAACGTCCTGACTTTC
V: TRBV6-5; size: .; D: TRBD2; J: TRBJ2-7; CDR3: CASTGTSGAYEQYF; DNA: TGTGCCAGCACCGGGACTAGCGGGGCTTACGAGCAGTACTTC
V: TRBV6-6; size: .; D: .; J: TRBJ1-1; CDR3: CASSYPAGPMNTEAFF; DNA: TGTGCCAGCAGTTACCCCGCAGGGCCCATGAACACTGAAGCTTTCTTT
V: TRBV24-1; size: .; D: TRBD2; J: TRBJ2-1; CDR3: CATSDGLASGNEQFF; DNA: TGTGCCACCAGTGACGGACTAGCCAGCGGCAATGAGCAGTTCTTC
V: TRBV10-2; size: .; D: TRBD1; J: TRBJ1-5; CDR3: CASSVGQLSNQPQHF; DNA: TGCGCCAGCAGCGTGGGACAGCTTAGCAATCAGCCCCAGCATTTT
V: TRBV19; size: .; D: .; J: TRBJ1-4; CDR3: CASSGGATNEKLFF; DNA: TGTGCCAGTAGTGGCGGCGCAACTAATGAAAAACTGTTTTTT
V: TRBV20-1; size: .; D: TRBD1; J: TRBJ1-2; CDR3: CSAITGVGYTF; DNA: TGCAGTGCTATTACAGGGGTCGGCTACACCTTC
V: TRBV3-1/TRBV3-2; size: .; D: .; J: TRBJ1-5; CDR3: CASSQDTTGYQPQHF; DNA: TGTGCCAGCAGCCAAGACACGACAGGTTATCAGCCCCAGCATTTT
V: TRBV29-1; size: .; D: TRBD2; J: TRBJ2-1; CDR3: CSVRTSGGPQFF; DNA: TGCAGCGTTCGGACTAGCGGGGGCCCGCAGTTCTTC
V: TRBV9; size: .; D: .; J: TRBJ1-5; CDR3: CASSPTDYSNQPQHF; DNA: TGTGCCAGCAGCCCCACAGATTATAGCAATCAGCCCCAGCATTTT
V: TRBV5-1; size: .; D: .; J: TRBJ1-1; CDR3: CASSLLGSGVSWEAFF; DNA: TGCGCCAGCAGCTTGTTAGGGTCGGGGGTTAGCTGGGAAGCTTTCTTT
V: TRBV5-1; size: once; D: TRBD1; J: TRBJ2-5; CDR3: CASSSGQAQETQYF; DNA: TGCGCCAGCAGCTCGGGACAGGCTCAAGAGACCCAGTACTTC
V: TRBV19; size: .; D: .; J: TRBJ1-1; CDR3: CASSNPRRVSIEAFF; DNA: TGTGCCAGTAGTAACCCGCGGAGGGTCAGCATTGAAGCTTTCTTT